The present TCR beta chain was sequenced within a study of neurological immune-mediated disorders. Synthesis of cDNA was performed by 5'RACE using 10-nucleotide random UMIs. TCRdb processed the 5' RACE reads anew with MiXCR; each CDR3 protein has one entry. The profile shows 95,000 to 110,000 distinct CDR3 sequences, under 14% of them singletons. Remarks on this clonotype: This could be a read error, since a much larger clone is one nucleotide away.

Time point reported: longitudinal time-point 3. Preparation of the unsorted libraries drew on 2 million PBMCs stored at -80 C. The receptor's source is a female donor with HTLV-1-associated myelopathy (HAM/TSP). Specimen: PBMCs.

This CDR3 reads CASSNPGTNTEAFF. CDR3 in DNA: TGTGCCAGCAGTAACCCAGGCACGAACACTGAAGCTTTCTTT. The J gene is TRBJ1-1, the V gene TRBV6-5; D is unresolved. Germline V gene lookup returns CDR1 MNHEY and CDR2 SVGAGI. The CDR3 has 14 residues. V lost 5 bases to trimming and J lost 1 base, with 11 bases between them.